The TCR beta chain under discussion was sequenced for a study of shared clonotypes between healthy human individuals. In germline, CDR1 is SGHTA, CDR2 FQGNSA. This CDR3 has 13 amino acids. V dropped 5 bases and J dropped 8; count of bases not matched to a gene: 5. This clone was detected only a few times. CD45RO-negative, CCR7-positively selected cells formed the naive CD8 fraction, excluding terminally differentiated effector memory CD45RA+ cells. Assay used: immunoSEQ multiplex PCR; TCRdb lists only in-frame clones, some missing. Of about 820,000 clones in the sample, roughly 92% were seen once. This sequence was found in a man aged 25 to 40 in good health. Sequencing used naive CD8+ T cells sorted from blood. The chain joins TRBV7-2 to TRBJ1-2; the match to TRBD1 covers 10 bases. CDR3 sequence reads: CASSDRDRGGYTF. As DNA, the CDR3 is TGTGCCAGCAGCGACCGGGACAGGGGAGGCTACACCTTC.